The TCR beta chain under discussion was sequenced for a study of T cells in Graves' hyperthyroidism and ophthalmopathy (dated by TCRdb to between 2019 and 2020). Regarding the complete study: Peripheral blood samples were taken at initial diagnosis, before any treatment was given. TCR V-J signatures able to tell the groups apart were searched for in a discovery cohort of 100 patients, of whom more than 40 had Graves' ophthalmopathy and around 56 had stable Graves' hyperthyroidism. Prospective prediction of ophthalmopathy was tested in an independent validation cohort consisting of 18 hyperthyroidism patients and some 15 patients who later progressed to ophthalmopathy. The 75 to 100 discovery patients were divided at random into training and test sets in a 7:3 ratio. Thyroid tissue and blood T-cell repertoires from roughly six Graves' hyperthyroidism patients were also compared in the study. After blood sampling, hyperthyroidism patients were treated with methimazole at a starting dose of 30 mg daily, and ophthalmopathy patients were treated with high-dose intravenous methylprednisolone. According to the paper, TCR Vbeta CDR3 sequencing was carried out on roughly 130 peripheral blood samples, which came from over 40 ophthalmopathy, fewer than 80 hyperthyroidism and around 17 progressor patients.

Graves' hyperthyroidism was defined as stable when no progression to ophthalmopathy occurred over 18 months of follow-up. Hyperthyroidism patients were newly diagnosed, had a disease duration of under 2 months, and were aged 18 to 65 years. Patients with uncontrolled infections, other autoimmune diseases, pregnancy or lactation were excluded. Diagnoses were based on clinical symptoms, serum thyroxine and TRAb, thyroid ultrasound and orbital computed tomography. PBMCs were isolated from approximately 10 ml of fresh peripheral blood by Ficoll-Paque density gradient centrifugation. Trizol reagent was used to extract total RNA, and RNA quality was then checked on an Agilent 2100 Bioanalyzer. Amplification of TCR beta CDR3 regions was carried out from RNA transcripts. The first round of RT-PCR for the TCR CDR3 was performed with the HTBI primer set and the Qiagen OneStep RT-PCR kit. The libraries were constructed in a second round of multiplex PCR and then size-selected and purified. Paired-end sequencing of the libraries was performed with 100 bp reads on an Illumina HiSeq2000. As for how the authors treated the data: SOAPnuke was used to process the raw data, with reads discarded if the reads contained adapters or uncalled bases, had a mean Phred below 15, or lacked an exact constant-primer or identifier match. High-quality paired reads were merged with COPE v1.2.5, and unique nucleotide sequences were defined as clonotypes. MiTCR v1.1 was used to align clonotypes to the IMGT TRBV, TRBD and TRBJ reference segments. The analysis included only V-J combinations with a frequency above 0.0001, which together covered 98% to 99.2% of the repertoires. A TCS score was defined as the ratio between F50 (clonal expansion) and ExV (chaos), using BLOSUM62-based TCRdist between CDR3 peptides within each V-J. Welch's t-statistics and random forest reduced just over 500 V-J features to 10 to 15, which were used in a naive Bayes classifier (R e1071). The public reads were run again by TCRdb, first through fastp at Q25 and then through MiXCR, and only productive beta chains were kept. Each record represents a unique CDR3 protein, reported with the most common genes and DNA among its rows. TCRdb's processing, not the authors' own work, is the source of the V and J calls. Across this sample there are about 340,000 distinct CDR3 sequences, with 20% to 25% seen only once. The ten largest clones take up less than 65% of the sample.

Comment on this clonotype: No antigen is known for it. Per-base qualities were not stored, and no clone one base away is much larger.

What the research found in general, with its limitations: During validation, the model predicted progression to ophthalmopathy a median of around 6 months ahead of onset, with almost 71% sensitivity and roughly 75% specificity. Sample size was not statistically predetermined, and investigators were not blinded to group allocation. Most expanded thyroid clonotypes (frequency above 0.001) were also detected in blood, a finding suggesting that blood repertoires may reflect thyroid immune responses. A model built on a 13 V-J signature distinguished ophthalmopathy from stable hyperthyroidism, reaching around 87% sensitivity and about 81% specificity in cross-validation and 80%/75% in testing.

The CDR1 and CDR2 encoded by the germline V gene (reference sequence) are LNHDA and SQIVND. From cysteine to phenylalanine, the CDR3 is 13 amino acids long. Solely the CDR3 DNA is kept, with 39 bases framed from the first base. V loses 3 bases of germline sequence and J loses 5 bases, and the interval between the two ends is 8 bases. Sequenced input: blood. The receptor's source is a woman in her fifties or sixties with Graves' hyperthyroidism. This chain is built from TRBV19 and TRBJ1-5; no D gene is confidently identified. This receptor carries the CDR3 CASSIYDYQPQHF. Here is the DNA: TGTGCCAGTAGTATCTACGATTATCAGCCCCAGCATTTT.